A single sample gave rise to the 4 T cell receptor beta chains below, sequenced in a study of T cells after yellow fever vaccination. TCRdb passed the 5' RACE reads through MiXCR, listing each CDR3 protein once. The repertoire includes 250,000 to 300,000 distinct CDR3 sequences, around 13% of them detected once, and less than 0.55% sits in the top ten. Sample: CD4+ T cells sorted from PBMCs, taken 45 days after the yellow fever booster vaccination. Receptors were obtained from a man aged 25 to 40 who received the YFV17D yellow fever vaccine.

The J gene is TRBJ2-7, the V gene TRBV5-1; weak D call: TRBD2 (5 bases). The germline gives CDR1 SGHRS, CDR2 YFSETQ. There are 14 residues in the CDR3. Trimming stripped 0 bases from V and 2 bases from J, with 9 bases between. The CDR3 DNA sequence: TGCGCCAGCAGCTTGGGAGCGGCCCCCTACGAGCAGTACTTC. It specifies CASSLGAAPYEQYF.

The table lists this clonotype with a few counts. The V call is TRBV14, the J call TRBJ2-1; D unresolved. The V end was cut by 4 bases, the J end by 7 bases, with 14 bases between. The germline gives CDR1 SGHDN, CDR2 FVKESK. The CDR3 loop spans 14 amino acids. The CDR3 reads CASSPVVGLNEQFF. CDR3 DNA: TGTGCCAGCAGCCCGGTCGTGGGGTTGAATGAGCAGTTCTTC.

This clonotype was seen more than once but under ten times. This chain connects TRBV18 to TRBJ2-3, with D possibly TRBD1 on 5 matching bases. V was shortened by 5 bases and J by 3 bases, with 12 bases between the two germline ends. CDR1 and CDR2 from the germline V gene are KGHSH and LQKENI. The CDR3 is 14 amino acids. CDR3 in amino acids: CASSMTEMTDTQYF. The DNA for the CDR3 is TGTGCCAGCTCAATGACAGAAATGACAGATACGCAGTATTTT.

This clonotype was detected a few times. CDR3 protein: CASSLFVLAGMNYEQYF. The CDR3 region has the DNA TGTGCCAGCAGCTTATTTGTCCTAGCGGGAATGAACTACGAGCAGTACTTC. The gene calls are TRBV7-2 and TRBJ2-7, with 9 positions matching TRBD2. This CDR3 has 17 residues. In germline, CDR1 is SGHTA, CDR2 FQGNSA. The ends lost 2 bases at V and 3 bases at J; junction bases unmatched: 11.